This passage covers 11 T cell receptor beta chains from one sample sequenced in a study of cytomegalovirus exposure and HLA in healthy donors (dated by TCRdb to about 2017). The library came from the immunoSEQ multiplex PCR assay. For the multiplex PCR, a mixture combining 60 forward primers for TCR Vbeta segments and 13 reverse primers for TCR Jbeta segments was used. TCRdb carries this immuneACCESS record with in-frame sequences only. Its versions omit some clonotypes, under half of them owing to an unresolved V gene in the studies checked, with the rest unexplained. The sample has some 190,000 clones on record, roughly three quarters of them singletons. Under 3% of the sample rests with the top ten. What was sequenced was PBMCs. All receptors derive from a woman in her twenties or thirties in good health and CMV-seropositive.

The genes are TRBV5-5 and TRBJ2-3, with D possibly TRBD1 on 8 matching bases. V was trimmed by 3 bases and J by 3 bases, leaving 20 bases between them. Germline V gives CDR1 SGHKS, CDR2 YYEKEE (reference sequence). There are 17 residues in the CDR3. CDR3 residues: CASSYQAGQGGTDTQYF. CDR3 sequence (DNA): TGTGCCAGCAGCTATCAAGCCGGACAGGGAGGGACAGATACGCAGTATTTT.

Concerning this clone: The identical CDR3 is also encoded by other nucleotide sequences in the sample. The chain has TRBV18 and TRBJ2-5, with 7 nucleotides matching TRBD1. CDR1 KGHSH and CDR2 LQKENI come from the germline V gene. Trimming at V came to 3 bases and at J to 2 bases, leaving 0 bases not matched to a gene. The CDR3 covers 13 residues. CDR3 in amino acids: CASSPGQQETQYF. DNA of the CDR3: TGTGCCAGCTCACCGGGACAGCAAGAGACCCAGTACTTC.

This clone has a single count. The genes are TRBV4-1 and TRBJ1-2, with TRBD1 matching over 9 bases. Trimming removed 1 base from V and 4 bases from J; junction bases left unmatched: 1. The CDR3 covers 14 residues. Germline CDR1 reads MGHRA; CDR2 reads YSYEKL. Here the CDR3 DNA reads TGCGCCAGCAGCCAAGGGGACAGGGTCTATGGCTACACCTTC. Protein sequence: CASSQGDRVYGYTF.

The rearrangement uses TRBV28 and TRBJ2-6; 10 nucleotides agree with TRBD1. Germline V CDR1 and CDR2: MDHEN, SYDVKM. The CDR3 sequence is 18 residues long. With 4 bases clipped from V and 3 bases from J, the junction kept 9 bases outside the gene matches. The CDR3 loop is CASSSSTGGVFGANVLTF. CDR3 in DNA: TGTGCCAGCAGTTCCTCGACAGGGGGCGTATTTGGGGCCAACGTCCTGACTTTC.

The chain combines TRBV7-9 with TRBJ2-5; a possible D gene is TRBD2 (7 bases). Deletions cut 4 bases from V and 4 bases from J, with 10 bases between. This CDR3 is 13 amino acids long. CDR1 SEHNR and CDR2 FQNEAQ come from the germline V gene (reference sequence). The CDR3 DNA follows: TGTGCCAGCAGCTGGGGGGGCGGAGAGACCCAGTACTTC. Translation: CASSWGGGETQYF.

This chain joins TRBV7-2 and TRBJ2-5, with D perhaps TRBD1 (6 bases). CDR1 SGHTA and CDR2 FQGNSA come from the germline V gene. CDR3 length: 15 residues. V was clipped by 1 base and J by 1 base, with 10 bases between them. CDR3 coding DNA: TGTGCCAGCAGCTTAGAAGGGGGTGTCCAAGAGACCCAGTACTTC. Protein product: CASSLEGGVQETQYF.

The V call is TRBV7-2, the J call TRBJ2-2; D unresolved. The CDR3 has 12 amino acids. V was pared by 5 bases and J by 8 bases, with 9 bases between. The germline V gene has CDR1 SGHTA and CDR2 FQGNSA. The CDR3 spells CASSPSTGELFF. The CDR3 region has the DNA TGTGCCAGCAGCCCCTCTACGGGGGAGCTGTTTTTT. Variable domain in full (rest from reference TRBV7-2 and TRBJ2-2): GAGVSQSPSNKVTEKGKDVELRCDPISGHTALYWYRQSLGQGLEFLIYFQGNSAPDKSGLPSDRFSAERTGGSVSTLTIQRTQQEDSAVYLCASSPSTGELFFGEGSRLTVL.

The V gene is TRBV5-1, the J gene TRBJ1-4; D remains ambiguous. CDR1 and CDR2 from the germline V gene are SGHRS and YFSETQ. Deletions cut 0 bases from V and 2 bases from J, with 5 bases between. The CDR3 loop spans 14 amino acids. The CDR3 here is CASSLDGTNEKLFF. The CDR3, as DNA: TGCGCCAGCAGCTTGGACGGGACTAATGAAAAACTGTTTTTT.

This clone came up a few times. The gene calls are TRBV10-3 and TRBJ1-2, with a tentative D call TRBD1 (6 bases). The CDR3 has 14 residues. The germline V gene encodes CDR1 ENHRY and CDR2 SYGVKD. Trimming took off 3 bases at V and 6 bases at J, with 14 bases between the two ends. In nucleotides, the CDR3 is TGTGCCATCAGTGACCGGCAGGGGAAGGATGGCTACACCTTC. Translated, it gives CAISDRQGKDGYTF.

This clone has a handful of counts. The chain combines TRBV27 with TRBJ2-7, with D perhaps TRBD2 (6 bases). In germline, CDR1 is MNHEY, CDR2 SMNVEV (reference sequence). The length of the CDR3 is 15 residues. V was trimmed by 3 bases and J by 5 bases, leaving 17 bases between them. In DNA form, the CDR3 reads TGTGCCAGCAGTTTTAAGATGGCAGGGAGGAACGAGCAGTACTTC. It specifies CASSFKMAGRNEQYF.

V is TRBV7-8 and J is TRBJ2-3; 9 bases are a match to TRBD2. Losses at the gene ends were 4 bases for V and 8 bases for J; bases not matched to a gene: 13. CDR3 length equals 16 residues. Germline V gives CDR1 SGHVS, CDR2 FQNEAQ. The CDR3 protein is CASSSPPRGGAGTQYF. The CDR3 DNA sequence: TGTGCCAGCAGCTCCCCCCCCCGCGGGGGGGCCGGTACGCAGTATTTT.